Shown below are 12 T cell receptor beta chains from a single sample sequenced in a study of human T cells and chemical hapten exposure. TCRdb reprocessed the RACE reads via MiXCR and lists one record per CDR3 protein. The table includes more than 95,000 distinct CDR3 sequences, 30% to 35% detected once. The time point here: patch test 3, about 24 weeks after DPC sensitization. Treatment described: therapeutic diphenylcyclopropenone sensitization with weekly scalp DPC. The sequenced sample was whole blood, obtained in connection with sensitization to the hapten diphenylcyclopropenone (DPC). The receptors stem from a man in his forties with alopecia areata. Some clones in this sample may be carry-over from other donors' samples.

The chain links TRBV14 to TRBJ2-5, with D possibly matching TRBD1 (6 bases). There are 14 residues in the CDR3. Germline loops: CDR1 SGHDN, CDR2 FVKESK. V was trimmed by 3 bases and J by 1 base, leaving 9 bases between them. CDR3 protein: CASSQSRGQETQYF. Written as DNA, the CDR3 is TGTGCCAGCAGCCAGTCCAGGGGCCAAGAGACCCAGTACTTC.

This chain links TRBV7-9 with TRBJ2-1; no reliable D call. Trimming took off 5 bases at V and 5 bases at J, with 10 bases between the two ends. The CDR3 spans 13 residues. CDR1 is SEHNR and CDR2 is FQNEAQ in the germline V gene (reference sequence). The CDR3 region has the DNA TGTGCCAGCAGCCTAAGGACGGACAATGAGCAGTTCTTC. This gives the protein CASSLRTDNEQFF.

This clonotype was detected only a few times. The rearrangement links TRBV6-2 or TRBV6-3 to TRBJ2-2; possibly TRBD2 for D (5 bases). Germline V gene data show CDR1 as MNHEY and CDR2 as SVGEGT. Trimming cost V 7 bases and J 4 bases, with 16 bases left between them. The CDR3 spans 15 residues. The CDR3 sequence is CASTIVMGATGELFF. The CDR3, as DNA: TGTGCCAGCACCATCGTCATGGGAGCCACCGGGGAGCTGTTTTTT.

This clonotype has more than one count but fewer than ten. The chain joins TRBV6-2 or TRBV6-3 to TRBJ1-1; D is uncertain. The length of the CDR3 is 12 residues. V gave up 2 bases and J gave up 7 bases, with 8 bases separating them. Germline V CDR1 and CDR2: MNHEY, SVGEGT. The CDR3 coding sequence is TGTGCCAGCAGTTACAAGTCGTTTGAAGCTTTCTTT. This gives the protein CASSYKSFEAFF.

The chain links TRBV7-9 to TRBJ2-1; D is perhaps TRBD2 (5 bases). Trimming removed 3 bases at V and 12 bases at J, with 12 bases between. The CDR3 spans 12 residues. The germline V gene encodes CDR1 SEHNR and CDR2 FQNEAQ (reference sequence). CDR3 sequence reads: CASSLGNGGQFF. CDR3 sequence (DNA): TGTGCCAGCAGCTTGGGAAACGGAGGGCAGTTCTTC.

This clonotype was counted between two and nine times. V usage is TRBV7-9 and J usage is TRBJ2-6; D gene ambiguous. The CDR3 has 14 amino acids. V dropped 8 bases and J dropped 6 bases, with 14 bases sitting between them. CDR1 SEHNR and CDR2 FQNEAQ come from the germline V gene (reference sequence). The CDR3 spells CASAESWTANVLTF. The CDR3 coding sequence is TGTGCCAGCGCCGAGTCTTGGACGGCCAACGTCCTGACTTTC.

The count of this clonotype is one. At one end the junction does not follow the germline gene, possibly because of a read error. V and J are TRBV7-7 and TRBJ1-1; no clear D gene. The V gene's germline CDR1 is SSHAT and CDR2 FNYEAQ (reference sequence). The CDR3 consists of 13 residues. The CDR3 sequence is CASSLDPNTEAFF. The CDR3 DNA sequence: TGTGCTAGCAGCTTAGATCCCAACACTGAAGCTTTCTTT.

The chain couples TRBV6-2 or TRBV6-3 to TRBJ2-6; no clear D. V was clipped by 6 bases and J by 0 bases, with 9 bases between them. The V gene's germline CDR1 is MNHEY and CDR2 SVGEGT. The CDR3 is 15 amino acids. CDR3 amino acids: CASRTEPSGANVLTF. CDR3 DNA: TGTGCCAGCAGAACTGAACCCTCTGGGGCCAACGTCCTGACTTTC.

The V gene is TRBV14, the J gene TRBJ2-1; 13 bases fit TRBD2. Germline-derived CDR1 and CDR2 are SGHDN and FVKESK. This CDR3 contains 17 residues. The trim removed 3 bases at V and 8 bases at J, leaving 10 bases unmatched. The CDR3 sequence is CASSHSLLAGGPHEQFF. CDR3 nucleotide sequence: TGTGCCAGCAGCCACAGCTTACTAGCGGGAGGGCCTCATGAGCAGTTCTTC. Variable domain in full (rest from reference TRBV14 and TRBJ2-1): EAGVTQFPSHSVIEKGQTVTLRCDPISGHDNLYWYRRVMGKEIKFLLHFVKESKQDESGMPNNRFLAERTGGTYSTLKVQPAELEDSGVYFCASSHSLLAGGPHEQFFGPGTRLTVL.

The genes are TRBV12-3 or TRBV12-4 and TRBJ1-1; D may be TRBD1 (5 bases). V lost 4 bases and J lost 7, with 13 bases in between. This CDR3 is 13 amino acids long. The CDR3 sequence: CASSYTETVEAFF. CDR3 coding DNA: TGTGCCAGCAGTTATACTGAGACAGTTGAAGCTTTCTTT.

The V and J genes are TRBV30 and TRBJ2-7; no firm D call. Germline assignment: CDR1 GTSNPN and CDR2 SVGIG (reference sequence). V lost 1 base and J lost 6, with 7 bases in between. This CDR3 is 11 amino acids long. CDR3 bases: TGTGCCTGGAGTGAGGTCGGCGAGCAGTACTTC. Amino acid sequence: CAWSEVGEQYF.

This clonotype was counted a few times. This rearrangement joins TRBV10-3 to TRBJ2-7; tentatively, D is TRBD2 (5 bases). Trimming pared 2 bases from V and 4 bases from J, leaving 9 bases between. Germline assignment: CDR1 ENHRY and CDR2 SYGVKD. This CDR3 has 13 amino acids. The chain's CDR3 is CAISETRLYEQYV. The CDR3 region has the DNA TGTGCCATCAGTGAGACTAGATTATACGAGCAGTACGTC.